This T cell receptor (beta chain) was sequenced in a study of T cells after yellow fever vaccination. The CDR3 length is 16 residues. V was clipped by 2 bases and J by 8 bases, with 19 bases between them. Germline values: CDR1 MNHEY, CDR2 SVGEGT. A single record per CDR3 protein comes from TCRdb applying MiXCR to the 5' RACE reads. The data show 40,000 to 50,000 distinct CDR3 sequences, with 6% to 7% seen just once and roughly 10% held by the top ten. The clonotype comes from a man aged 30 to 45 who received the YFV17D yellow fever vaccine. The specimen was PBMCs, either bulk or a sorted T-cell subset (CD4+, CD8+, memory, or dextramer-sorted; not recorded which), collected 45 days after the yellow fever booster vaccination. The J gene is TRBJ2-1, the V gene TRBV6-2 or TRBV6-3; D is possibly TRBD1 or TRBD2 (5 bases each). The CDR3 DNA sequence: TGTGCCAGCAGTTACGGGGGTATAGACTTACGTGATGAGCAGTTCTTC. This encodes CASSYGGIDLRDEQFF.